This note documents a single TCR beta chain sequence. The data originate from a study of blood T cell repertoires in COVID-19. Study details: Sites across the United States, Italy and Spain contributed samples from acute and convalescent COVID-19. In each case, the material was cDNA or gDNA derived from T cells, B-cell-depleted T cells, or PBMCs.

In the authors' workflow: Scientists estimated how many nucleated cells there were by amplifying reference gene primers. Sequencing used immunoSEQ multiplex PCR; TCRdb keeps in-frame clones, though not all of them. D and trimming come from the DNA, and the V and J calls and clone size come from that table. The sample lists tens of thousands of clones, approximately 83% occurring once. J was trimmed by 7 bases and V by 6 bases; bases with no gene match: 8. This CDR3 is built from 14 residues. Germline V CDR1 and CDR2: SNHLY, FYNNEI. This TCR derives from a man aged 55 to 70 with acute or convalescent COVID-19. The sample consisted of peripheral blood. The chain uses TRBV2 and TRBJ2-3; 9 bases line up with TRBD2. Here the CDR3 DNA reads TGTGCCAGCAGAGAGAGCTCTAGCGGGAATACGCAGTATTTT. It yields the protein CASRESSSGNTQYF.